These 20 T cell receptor beta chains came from one sample sequenced in a study of esophageal squamous cell carcinoma tumors. PCR used a TCR alpha or TCR beta constant-region primer with a P20EA primer, then nested PCR with CA2 or CB2. A polyT18-containing BSL-18E primer started reverse transcription before unbiased adaptor ligation RT-PCR amplified the TCR genes. MiXCR, run by TCRdb on the 5' RACE reads, gives a single entry per CDR3 protein. The repertoire holds about 5,600 distinct CDR3 sequences, with about 22% as singletons. The sample was tumor tissue. These receptors all stem from a man aged 45-85 years with esophageal squamous cell carcinoma.

Ten or more counts support this clonotype. V and J are TRBV21-1 and TRBJ2-1; the D call TRBD2 from the table was never checked on the DNA. TRBV21-1 is a pseudogene locus. This CDR3 spans 19 amino acids. The CDR3 DNA reads TGTGCCAGCAGCAAAGTAAAGCGAAGCCGTTGGGAGAGGCGTAATGAGCAGTTCTTC. Its translation: CASSKVKRSRWERRNEQFF.

Worth noting for this clonotype: This may be a read error: a much more frequent sequence differs by one nucleotide. The CDR3, as DNA: TGTGCCAGCAACTCCCGGACTAGCGGGAGATCTAAAACAGATACGCAGTATTTT. This translates into CASNSRTSGRSKTDTQYF. The V and J genes are TRBV7-9 and TRBJ2-3, with 13 bases aligning to TRBD2. This CDR3 is built from 18 residues. Germline values: CDR1 SEHNR, CDR2 FQNEAQ (reference sequence). With 7 bases clipped from V and 3 bases from J, the junction kept 13 bases outside the gene matches.

This chain connects TRBV28 to TRBJ2-7; 9 nucleotides agree with TRBD1. This CDR3 contains 14 residues. Germline CDR1 and CDR2: MDHEN and SYDVKM. Trimming at V came to 5 bases and at J to 4 bases, leaving 6 bases not matched to a gene. CDR3: CASSDRGFKYEQYF. The CDR3 bases are TGTGCCAGCAGTGACAGGGGGTTCAAGTACGAGCAGTACTTC.

This clonotype has more than one count but fewer than ten. This chain uses TRBV21-1 with TRBJ1-5; the D call TRBD1 from the table was never checked on the DNA. TRBV21-1 is assigned pseudogene status. The CDR3 sequence is 15 residues long. CDR3: CASSKAKDSRQPQHF. As DNA, the CDR3 is TGTGCCAGCAGCAAAGCGAAGGACAGCCGTCAGCCCCAGCATTTT.

J is TRBJ1-1 and V is TRBV18; 8 nucleotides align to TRBD1. This CDR3 has 12 amino acids. Germline assignment: CDR1 KGHSH and CDR2 LQKENI. V gave up 2 bases and J gave up 11 bases; unmatched junction bases: 4. The CDR3 bases are TGTGCCAGCTCACCAGGACAGGGTCCGGCTTTCTTT. Its translation: CASSPGQGPAFF.

This chain uses TRBV7-9 with TRBJ2-5, with D uncertain. Trimming shortened V by 1 base and J by 6 bases, and 9 bases separated the two germline ends. The CDR3 sequence is 13 residues long. Germline V gives CDR1 SEHNR, CDR2 FQNEAQ (reference sequence). The CDR3 nucleotides read TGTGCCAGCAGCTTAGGCGCCTCGCAGACCCAGTACTTC. It codes for CASSLGASQTQYF.

By share, this clonotype ranks as medium-sized (0.01 to 0.1%). V gene TRBV13 combines with J gene TRBJ2-3; unclear D gene. V lost 5 bases to trimming and J lost 5 bases, with 11 bases between them. CDR1 and CDR2 from the germline V gene are PRHDT and FYEKMQ (reference sequence). The CDR3 totals 13 residues. The DNA for the CDR3 is TGTGCCAGCAGCCCGCCTCCCCTAGATACGCAGTATTTT. Amino acids: CASSPPPLDTQYF.

A note on this clonotype: This may arise from a read error, as a much more abundant clone is one base away. The rearrangement links TRBV4-2 to TRBJ1-2; TRBD1 agrees at 8 bases. This CDR3 region has 14 residues. CDR1 and CDR2 (germline): LGHNA, YNFKEQ. CDR3: CASSQAQGAGGDTF. CDR3 nucleotide sequence: TGTGCCAGCAGCCAAGCTCAGGGGGCTGGTGGCGACACCTTC.

The rearrangement links TRBV3-1 to TRBJ1-2, with 7 bases matching TRBD1. Germline CDR1 reads LGHDT; CDR2 reads YNNKEL (reference sequence). The CDR3 sequence is 16 residues long. V shed 1 base, J shed 5 bases, and the junction held 10 bases outside the gene matches. CDR3 amino acids: CASSQGDKGAGYGYTF. CDR3 coding DNA: TGTGCCAGCAGCCAAGGAGACAAGGGGGCCGGGTATGGCTACACCTTC.

By frequency in the sample, this clonotype is medium-sized (0.01 to 0.1%). With a much larger clone just one base away, this may be a read error. In DNA form, the CDR3 reads TGTGCCAGCAGAAGACAGGGAGGGAGCGACACCTTC. It encodes CASRRQGGSDTF. J is TRBJ1-2 and V is TRBV6-5; 7 nucleotides agree with TRBD1. The CDR3 totals 12 residues. Germline trimming cut 6 bases from V and 12 bases from J; bases unmatched to any gene: 10. Germline V gene lookup returns CDR1 MNHEY and CDR2 SVGAGI.

V usage is TRBV29-1 and J usage is TRBJ2-1, with TRBD2 matching over 11 bases. With V trimmed by 4 bases and J by 7 bases, 9 bases remained unmatched. This CDR3 comprises 15 residues. Germline lookup yields CDR1 SQVTM and CDR2 ANQGSEA. The CDR3 nucleotides are TGCAGCGTTGGACAAACTAGCGGGAGAGGAAATGAGCAGTTCTTC. Translated, it gives CSVGQTSGRGNEQFF.

The gene calls are TRBV10-3 and TRBJ2-6; 8 positions agree with TRBD1. This CDR3 is built from 17 residues. V lost 4 bases to trimming and J lost 4 bases; unmatched junction nucleotides: 9. CDR1 and CDR2 from the germline V gene are ENHRY and SYGVKD. Here the CDR3 reads CAISADRVSSGANVLTF. The CDR3, as DNA: TGTGCCATCAGTGCGGACAGGGTATCGTCGGGGGCCAACGTCCTGACTTTC.

This clonotype has at least ten counts. V gene TRBV7-2 combines with J gene TRBJ2-4; 14 bases agree with TRBD2. V lost 5 bases, J lost 8 bases, and 8 bases stayed unmatched. The germline V gene has CDR1 SGHTA and CDR2 FQGNSA. This CDR3 spans 16 amino acids. CDR3 protein: CASSAGLAGGRDIQYF. In DNA, the CDR3 is TGTGCCAGCAGCGCCGGACTAGCGGGAGGAAGGGACATTCAGTACTTC.

CDR3 DNA sequence: TGTGCCAGCAGCTTGGCCATCGGCGGGTACACAGATACGCAGTATTTT. It yields the protein CASSLAIGGYTDTQYF. V is TRBV5-6 and J is TRBJ2-3; D might be TRBD2 (5 bases). Trimming pared 0 bases from V and 2 bases from J, leaving 13 bases between. The germline V gene has CDR1 SGHDT and CDR2 YYEEEE. The CDR3 spans 16 residues.

This clonotype showed up just a few times. The CDR3 sequence: CASSGTGTGANVKYF. CDR3 DNA: TGTGCCAGCAGCGGGACCGGGACAGGTGCGAACGTGAAGTACTTC. The chain joins TRBV7-8 to TRBJ2-7; TRBD1 matches at 8 bases. This CDR3 has 15 residues. Germline V gene data show CDR1 as SGHVS and CDR2 as FQNEAQ. V gave up 5 bases and J gave up 11 bases; unmatched junction bases: 17. Variable domain in full (rest from reference TRBV7-8 and TRBJ2-7): GAGVSQSPRYKVAKRGQDVALRCDPISGHVSLFWYQQALGQGPEFLTYFQNEAQLDKSGLPSDRFFAERPEGSVSTLKIQRTQQEDSAVYLCASSGTGTGANVKYFGPGTRLTVT.

Comments on this clonotype: This could be a read error, since a much larger clone is one nucleotide away. V gene TRBV27 combines with J gene TRBJ1-2, with D possibly being TRBD1 (5 bases). Germline lookup yields CDR1 MNHEY and CDR2 SMNVEV (reference sequence). The germline V and J ends were trimmed by 5 bases and 6 bases, with 13 bases remaining between them. CDR3 length equals 13 residues. The CDR3 here is CASSPGTIDGYTF. The CDR3 DNA reads TGTGCCAGCAGTCCAGGGACCATTGATGGCTACACCTTC.

This clonotype was seen many times. This may be a read error, as it is one base from a much larger clone. This chain joins TRBV20-1 and TRBJ1-2; perhaps TRBD1 as D (6 bases). Germline CDR1 is DFQATT and CDR2 is SNEGSKA (reference sequence). This CDR3 has 14 amino acids. The CDR3 DNA is TGCAGTGCTAGCCCAGGGGCTGCTAGCTATGGCGACACCTTC. This translates into CSASPGAASYGDTF.

Here the CDR3 reads CASSETLQGRAFF. CDR3 DNA sequence: TGTGCCAGCAGTGAGACCCTCCAGGGGAGAGCTTTCTTT. The chain links TRBV6-4 to TRBJ1-1; perhaps TRBD1 as D (6 bases). This CDR3 contains 13 residues. Germline V gene data show CDR1 as MRHNA and CDR2 as SNTAGT. V lost 3 bases and J 10 bases, leaving 15 bases between the germline ends.

Note on this clonotype: This may arise from a read error, as a much more abundant clone is one base away. The chain couples TRBV5-6 to TRBJ1-4; no firm D call. The CDR3 length is 15 residues. Germline V gene sequence: CDR1 SGHDT, CDR2 YYEEEE. Here the CDR3 reads CASSLAGGMNEKRFF. In nucleotides, the CDR3 is TGTGCCAGCAGCTTGGCCGGAGGCATGAATGAAAAACGGTTTTTT.

The chain combines TRBV5-4 with TRBJ1-1, with D possibly being TRBD1 (5 bases). V was trimmed by 1 base and J by 4 bases, leaving 14 bases between them. This CDR3 is 15 amino acids long. CDR1 and CDR2 from the germline V gene are SGHNT and YYREEE (reference sequence). The CDR3 loop reads CASSLMRGESTEAFF. The DNA for the CDR3 is TGTGCCAGCAGCTTGATGAGGGGAGAATCCACTGAAGCTTTCTTT.